This T cell receptor beta chain was sequenced during a study of T cells in Graves' hyperthyroidism and ophthalmopathy. There were TCR beta CDR3 regions amplified from RNA transcripts. Researchers ran a first-round RT-PCR on the TCR CDR3 using the HTBI primer set. Via MiXCR, TCRdb re-called the multiplex PCR reads, giving one row per CDR3 protein. The data hold about 350,000 distinct CDR3 sequences, with around 14% observed a single time. Study-wide results and limits: Ophthalmopathy prediction by the model preceded onset by a median approximately six months.

Uncontrolled infections, other autoimmune diseases, pregnancy or lactation led to exclusion of patients. Each 10 ml fresh peripheral blood draw supplied the PBMCs. Trimming removed 5 bases from V and 4 bases from J, with 7 bases in between. The CDR3 sequence is 12 residues long. In regard to this clonotype: Its specificity is unknown.

The V call is TRBV12-3 or TRBV12-4, the J call TRBJ2-3; D remains ambiguous. The clonotype was recovered from a woman aged 25 to 45 with Graves' hyperthyroidism. The sample comprised blood. This chain's CDR3 is CASSVWADTQYF. The CDR3 region has the DNA TGTGCCAGCAGTGTGTGGGCAGATACGCAGTATTTT.